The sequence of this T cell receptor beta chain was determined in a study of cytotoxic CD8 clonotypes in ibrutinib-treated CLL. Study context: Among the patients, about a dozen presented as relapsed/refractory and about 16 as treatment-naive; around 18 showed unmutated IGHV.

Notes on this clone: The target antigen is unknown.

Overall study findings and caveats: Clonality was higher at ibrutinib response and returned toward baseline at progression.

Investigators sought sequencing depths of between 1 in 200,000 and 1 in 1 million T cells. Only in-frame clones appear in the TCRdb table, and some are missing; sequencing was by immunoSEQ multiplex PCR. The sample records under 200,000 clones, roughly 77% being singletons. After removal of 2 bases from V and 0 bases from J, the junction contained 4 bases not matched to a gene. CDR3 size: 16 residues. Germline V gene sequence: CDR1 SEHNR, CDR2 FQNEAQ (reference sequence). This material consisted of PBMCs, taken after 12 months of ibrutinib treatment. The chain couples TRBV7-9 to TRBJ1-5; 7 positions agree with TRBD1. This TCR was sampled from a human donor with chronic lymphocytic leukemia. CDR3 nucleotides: TGTGCCAGCAGCTTATGGGACAGCCATAGCAATCAGCCCCAGCATTTT. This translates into CASSLWDSHSNQPQHF. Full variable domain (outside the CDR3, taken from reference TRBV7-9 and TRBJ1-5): DTGVSQNPRHKITKRGQNVTFRCDPISEHNRLYWYRQTLGQGPEFLTYFQNEAQLEKSRLLSDRFSAERPKGSFSTLEIQRTEQGDSAMYLCASSLWDSHSNQPQHFGDGTRLSIL.